A selection of T cell receptor beta chains follows, all from one sample in a study of cytomegalovirus exposure and HLA in healthy donors. Sequencing used immunoSEQ multiplex PCR; TCRdb keeps in-frame clones, though not all of them. The data hold some 64,000 clones, with around 89% observed a single time. The sample comprised PBMCs. The receptors here all came from a man aged 25-45 years in good health and CMV-seropositive. The CDR3 runs from the conserved cysteine through the conserved F or W. The order of the fields is clone size, V gene, J gene, CDR3 protein. Rows give clone size only sometimes, using once, few, many, or a class for an expanded clone.

>once|TRBV25-1|TRBJ2-3
CASEPSYTSPGTDTQYF
>-|TRBV7-9|TRBJ2-2
CASSTNREGNGELFF
>-|TRBV7-9|TRBJ2-7
CASSLALAHEQYF
>-|TRBV29-1|TRBJ2-1
CSVVAGSNEQFF
>-|TRBV25-1|TRBJ2-3
CATSSPGYSTDTQYF
>-|TRBV11-2|TRBJ2-2
CASSSGTSNTGELFF
>-|TRBV5-4|TRBJ1-6
CASSVSGLPPLHF
>-|TRBV15|TRBJ2-6
CATSRALAGTGANVLTF
>-|TRBV6-1|TRBJ2-7
CASKKGLGRGHEQYF
>-|TRBV10-3|TRBJ2-5
CASRHEQGGRETQYF
>once|TRBV19|TRBJ2-5
CASSIQGTETQYF
>-|TRBV9|TRBJ2-3
CASSGGDSRTDTQYF
>-|TRBV18|TRBJ2-7
CASSPDRGLYEQYF
>-|TRBV7-9|TRBJ2-7
CASSRGSGRSLGEQYF
>few|TRBV19|TRBJ2-1
CASRTSGTAFNVQFF
>-|TRBV19|TRBJ1-4
CASRYRGDNEKLFF
>-|TRBV5-1|TRBJ1-1
CASSWGDRSNTEAFF
>-|TRBV6-1|TRBJ2-1
CASSDPKFGTSYNEQFF
>-|TRBV5-6|TRBJ2-1
CASSLVREAYNEQFF
>once|TRBV4-2|TRBJ2-5
CASSQERARWETQYF
>-|TRBV9|TRBJ2-1
CASSPNLAGAPNEQFF
>few|TRBV29-1|TRBJ2-5
CSVLSGGETQYF
>-|TRBV5-1|TRBJ2-7
CASSEVWQGLGYEQYF
>-|TRBV2|TRBJ1-5
CASSPNSNQPQHF
>-|TRBV29-1|TRBJ2-7
CSVVRDSYSYEQYF
>-|TRBV13|TRBJ2-7
CASSARTGSYEQYF
>-|TRBV19|TRBJ2-5
CASSTTVEETQYF
>once|TRBV7-2|TRBJ2-1
CASSLKSGRGRGHEQFF
>-|TRBV30|TRBJ2-3
CAWSIATDTQYF
>-|TRBV6-5|TRBJ2-7
CASSRQGAFNEQYF
>-|TRBV15|TRBJ1-4
CATSRAGQRGEKLFF
>-|TRBV27|TRBJ2-5
CASSFGQGHRAQYF
>once|TRBV5-6|TRBJ2-5
CASSLSIGTSGSLQTQYF
>-|TRBV28|TRBJ2-3
CASWGGGGWDTQYF
>-|TRBV10-3|TRBJ1-5
CAISESIQGPNQPQHF
>-|TRBV27|TRBJ1-1
CASNEGTGENTEAFF
>-|TRBV9|TRBJ2-2
CASSVEVTGGFGGELFF
>-|TRBV14|TRBJ2-1
CASSPRREGKKEQFF
>-|TRBV10-2|TRBJ1-5
CASSESRQNQPQHF
>-|TRBV18|TRBJ1-1
CASSPRRGQDTEAFF
>-|TRBV27|TRBJ1-2
CASATAPNIDGYTF
>once|TRBV9|TRBJ1-2
CASSKTGTEIRGYTF
>-|TRBV10-3|TRBJ2-3
CAISEGGASTDTQYF
>-|TRBV5-1|TRBJ2-5
CASSLAVGGQETQYF
>-|TRBV6-5|TRBJ2-7
CASSHRDSYEQYF